Below are 30 T cell receptor beta chains sequenced from a single sample in a study of T cell repertoires in cytomegalovirus infection (dated by TCRdb to about 2019). These receptors' targets are unknown. The reads were generated on an Illumina HiSeq 1500. TCRdb applied fastp at Q25 and MiXCR to the public reads, then kept only in-frame beta chains. CDR3 protein sequences are deduplicated, and each keeps its most common genes and DNA. This sample holds about 920,000 distinct CDR3 sequences; around 32% were observed only once. The ten largest clones add up to 13% of the sample. The treatment or condition label of this sample denotes: in vitro stimulation with specific CMV peptide epitopes to enrich CMV-specific T cells. This material consisted of cultured CD8+ T cells from PBMCs, taken from culture after CMV antigen stimulation. Receptors originate from a human donor in good health (CMV status not recorded). Some clones in this sample may be carry-over from other donors' samples.

This clonotype was found a few times. J is TRBJ2-6 and V is TRBV20-1; no clear D gene. V gave up 0 bases and J gave up 2 bases, with 8 bases separating them. This CDR3 has 15 amino acids. Germline V gene data show CDR1 as DFQATT and CDR2 as SNEGSKA (reference sequence). CDR3 amino acids: CSARDRDTGANVLTF. The CDR3 DNA is TGCAGTGCTAGAGATCGAGATACTGGGGCCAACGTCCTGACTTTC.

This clonotype was counted a few times. The gene calls are TRBV7-9 and TRBJ1-4; D is possibly TRBD1 (6 bases). CDR3 length: 15 residues. V was trimmed by 5 bases and J by 8 bases, leaving 18 bases between them. The germline V gene encodes CDR1 SEHNR and CDR2 FQNEAQ (reference sequence). CDR3 residues: CASSDQGPPREKLFF. The CDR3, as DNA: TGTGCCAGCAGCGACCAGGGGCCGCCTCGGGAAAAACTGTTTTTT.

This clonotype was observed many times. The V gene is TRBV7-6, the J gene TRBJ2-2, with D possibly matching TRBD1 (6 bases). Germline V gene lookup returns CDR1 SGHVS and CDR2 FNYEAQ. V was pared by 2 bases and J by 6 bases, with 13 bases between. The CDR3 sequence is 15 residues long. This CDR3 is CASSLWAGVAGELFF. CDR3 nucleotides: TGTGCCAGCAGCTTATGGGCAGGGGTAGCCGGGGAGCTGTTTTTT.

The chain is built from TRBV4-1 and TRBJ1-2; possible D gene TRBD1, 5 bases. Germline loops: CDR1 MGHRA, CDR2 YSYEKL. Deletions cut 4 bases from V and 1 base from J, with 13 bases between. The CDR3 length is 15 residues. The CDR3, as DNA: TGCGCCAGCAGCCCCGCGCCCGGGGGTAACTATGGCTACACCTTC. Amino acids: CASSPAPGGNYGYTF.

This clonotype was seen more than once but under ten times. The CDR3 region has the DNA TGTGCCAGCAGCGGTCCCGGGAGAAGGATCTACAATGAGCAGTTCTTC. As protein: CASSGPGRRIYNEQFF. The chain is built from TRBV7-9 and TRBJ2-1; D is perhaps TRBD2 (6 bases). Germline-derived CDR1 and CDR2 are SEHNR and FQNEAQ (reference sequence). V lost 5 bases and J 3 bases, leaving 17 bases between the germline ends. The CDR3 contains 16 residues.

The chain employs TRBV6-2 or TRBV6-3 and TRBJ1-5; D is ambiguous. Germline loops: CDR1 MNHEY, CDR2 SVGEGT. The ends were cut back, 4 bases at V and 0 bases at J, with 7 bases in the middle. This CDR3 is 14 amino acids long. The CDR3 is CASSWPASNQPQHF. CDR3 nucleotides: TGTGCCAGCAGTTGGCCGGCTAGCAATCAGCCCCAGCATTTT.

J is TRBJ2-3 and V is TRBV20-1, with 9 bases lining up with TRBD1. Unmatched junction bases numbered 18, after V lost 6 bases and J lost 5 bases. Germline V gene lookup returns CDR1 DFQATT and CDR2 SNEGSKA (reference sequence). This CDR3 contains 17 residues. CDR3 nucleotide sequence: TGCAGTGCCTCCGATCACACAGGGGGCCCGTTTGAAGATACGCAGTATTTT. Residues: CSASDHTGGPFEDTQYF.

This rearrangement joins TRBV20-1 to TRBJ2-1, with D possibly being TRBD2 (6 bases). The V gene's germline CDR1 is DFQATT and CDR2 SNEGSKA (reference sequence). The CDR3 totals 11 residues. V was cut by 3 bases and J by 9 bases, with 9 bases left in between. CDR3 in amino acids: CSARVGGEQFF. The CDR3 DNA follows: TGCAGTGCTAGGGTGGGAGGTGAGCAGTTCTTC.

The chain carries TRBV7-2 and TRBJ2-2; D unclear. Germline V lookup: CDR1 SGHTA, CDR2 FQGNSA. Deletions cut 4 bases from V and 0 bases from J, with 9 bases between. The CDR3 runs to 15 residues. The CDR3 sequence: CASSWSHSNTGELFF. The CDR3 DNA is TGTGCCAGCAGCTGGAGCCACTCGAACACCGGGGAGCTGTTTTTT.

The J gene is TRBJ2-3, the V gene TRBV4-2; D ambiguous. CDR1 and CDR2 from the germline V gene are LGHNA and YNFKEQ. V shed 3 bases and J shed 0 bases, with 7 bases lying between them. The CDR3 runs 14 residues. The CDR3 DNA reads TGTGCCAGCAGCCAGAGAGCTAGCACAGATACGCAGTATTTT. Its protein is CASSQRASTDTQYF.

This clonotype came up a few times. This chain links TRBV7-9 with TRBJ2-7; D is perhaps TRBD2 (6 bases). In germline, CDR1 is SEHNR, CDR2 FQNEAQ (reference sequence). V was cut by 1 base and J by 0 bases, with 10 bases left in between. This CDR3 contains 15 residues. Here the CDR3 DNA reads TGTGCCAGCAGCTTAGAGGAGGGCGTCTCCTACGAGCAGTACTTC. It is translated as CASSLEEGVSYEQYF.

This clonotype has a handful of counts. The chain combines TRBV6-2 or TRBV6-3 with TRBJ2-1, with TRBD1 identical over 7 bases. V was clipped by 7 bases and J by 6 bases; unmatched bases: 3. Germline CDR1 and CDR2: MNHEY and SVGEGT. CDR3 length: 12 residues. The CDR3 coding sequence is TGTGCCAGCATAGACAGGGTCAATGAGCAGTTCTTC. Encoded protein: CASIDRVNEQFF.

This clonotype was counted between two and nine times. The chain combines TRBV5-4 with TRBJ2-1, with D hard to call. CDR3 length: 12 residues. Germline CDR1 is SGHNT and CDR2 is YYREEE (reference sequence). Trimming cost V 4 bases and J 8 bases, with 10 bases left between them. CDR3 sequence (DNA): TGTGCCAGCAGCCTATCCCTTGATGAGCAGTTCTTC. Translation: CASSLSLDEQFF. The whole variable domain, filled in from reference TRBV5-4 and TRBJ2-1, reads ETGVTQSPTHLIKTRGQQVTLRCSSQSGHNTVSWYQQALGQGPQFIFQYYREEENGRGNFPPRFSGLQFPNYSSELNVNALELDDSALYLCASSLSLDEQFFGPGTRLTVL.

This chain connects TRBV6-2 or TRBV6-3 to TRBJ2-7; D is perhaps TRBD1 or TRBD2 (5 bases each). Trimming shortened V by 0 bases and J by 0 bases, and 6 bases separated the two germline ends. CDR1 MNHEY and CDR2 SVGEGT come from the germline V gene. This CDR3 is built from 14 residues. Written as DNA, the CDR3 is TGTGCCAGCAGTTACTCGGGGGACTCCTACGAGCAGTACGTC. This gives the protein CASSYSGDSYEQYV.

This clonotype came up many times. The V call is TRBV7-8, the J call TRBJ2-7; D possibly corresponds to TRBD2 (5 bases). The CDR3 spans 16 residues. V lost 5 bases and J 0 bases, leaving 17 bases between the germline ends. From germline, CDR1 is SGHVS and CDR2 FQNEAQ. In DNA form, the CDR3 reads TGTGCCAGCAGCCCGGGGTATGGTACAAGCTCCTACGAGCAGTACTTC. Translated: CASSPGYGTSSYEQYF.

The chain has TRBV7-9 and TRBJ2-7, with 7 bases lining up with TRBD1. The CDR3 has 15 residues. Germline V gene data show CDR1 as SEHNR and CDR2 as FQNEAQ (reference sequence). The V gene end was trimmed by 5 bases and the J gene end by 6 bases; junction bases not matched to a gene: 13. The CDR3 bases are TGTGCCAGCAGCCCCAGGACAGGCACCTTGGGCGAGCAGTACGTC. Translated: CASSPRTGTLGEQYV.

The chain employs TRBV4-1 and TRBJ2-2, with D hard to call. V was clipped by 1 base and J by 1 base, with 10 bases between them. Germline V CDR1 and CDR2: MGHRA, YSYEKL. This CDR3 is 16 amino acids long. The CDR3: CASSQVWPGNTGELFF. CDR3 sequence (DNA): TGCGCCAGCAGCCAAGTTTGGCCGGGGAACACCGGGGAGCTGTTTTTT.

As for this clonotype: One end of the junction varies from germline; a read error may be responsible. The gene calls are TRBV4-1 and TRBJ1-2; 7 bases line up with TRBD1. From germline, CDR1 is MGHRA and CDR2 YSYEKL. The CDR3 has 15 residues. The CDR3 DNA follows: TGCGCCAACAGCCAAACCGATGACAGGGCCTATGGCTACACCTTC. The encoded protein is CANSQTDDRAYGYTF.

In its sample, this clonotype was seen a few times. The rearrangement links TRBV4-1 to TRBJ2-2; 7 bases map to TRBD1. Germline loops: CDR1 MGHRA, CDR2 YSYEKL. This CDR3 spans 16 amino acids. The V and J ends lost 1 base and 3 bases, in that order; junction bases with no gene match: 5. The CDR3 DNA is TGCGCCAGCAGCCAAGTTGTAGGGGGCGACACCGGGGAGCTGTTTTTT. Translated, it gives CASSQVVGGDTGELFF.

This clonotype was recorded a few times. The rearrangement uses TRBV7-9 and TRBJ2-4; 10 bases match TRBD2. The CDR3 is 18 amino acids. Germline V gene lookup returns CDR1 SEHNR and CDR2 FQNEAQ (reference sequence). V was clipped by 5 bases and J by 2 bases; unmatched bases: 12. Written as DNA, the CDR3 is TGTGCCAGCAGCGATATTCAGCGGGGGGGCCTGTCCAAAAACATTCAGTACTTC. Protein: CASSDIQRGGLSKNIQYF. The full variable domain, rest sourced from reference TRBV7-9 and TRBJ2-4, is DTGVSQNPRHKITKRGQNVTFRCDPISEHNRLYWYRQTLGQGPEFLTYFQNEAQLEKSRLLSDRFSAERPKGSFSTLEIQRTEQGDSAMYLCASSDIQRGGLSKNIQYFGAGTRLSVL.

This clonotype was seen a handful of times. The gene calls are TRBV2 and TRBJ2-4; D is unresolved. The V gene's germline CDR1 is SNHLY and CDR2 FYNNEI. The CDR3 runs 12 residues. The V end lost 8 bases, the J end lost 0 bases, and 5 bases lay between the germline ends. The CDR3 protein is CASGKAKNIQYF. CDR3 nucleotides: TGTGCCAGCGGCAAAGCCAAAAACATTCAGTACTTC.

This clonotype occurred many times. The chain employs TRBV7-9 and TRBJ1-4; a possible D gene is TRBD1 (6 bases). The CDR3 spans 14 residues. V shed 4 bases and J shed 7 bases, with 13 bases lying between them. CDR1 and CDR2 from the germline V gene are SEHNR and FQNEAQ (reference sequence). The CDR3 loop is CASSSQGSSEKLFF. The CDR3 bases are TGTGCCAGCAGCTCCCAGGGGAGTAGTGAAAAACTGTTTTTT. Full variable domain (rest looked up from reference TRBV7-9 and TRBJ1-4): DTGVSQNPRHKITKRGQNVTFRCDPISEHNRLYWYRQTLGQGPEFLTYFQNEAQLEKSRLLSDRFSAERPKGSFSTLEIQRTEQGDSAMYLCASSSQGSSEKLFFGSGTQLSVL.

This clonotype was seen only a few times. The chain links TRBV12-3 or TRBV12-4 to TRBJ1-1; D is ambiguous. The CDR3 is 13 amino acids. V was pared by 5 bases and J by 4 bases, with 11 bases between. The CDR3 DNA is TGTGCCAGCAGTCACGGGAGCCTCACTGAAGCTTTCTTT. Its translation: CASSHGSLTEAFF.

The sample holds one count of this clonotype. The chain links TRBV5-1 to TRBJ2-7; 8 nucleotides match TRBD1. The CDR3 covers 15 residues. CDR1 and CDR2 from the germline V gene are SGHRS and YFSETQ. After removal of 2 bases from V and 0 bases from J, the junction contained 4 bases not matched to a gene. CDR3 coding DNA: TGCGCCAGCAGCTTCCGGGACAGGCCCTCCTACGAGCAGTACTTC. It translates to CASSFRDRPSYEQYF.

In this sample, this clonotype turned up many times. CDR3 region: CASSPGSFHEQYF. The DNA for the CDR3 is TGCGCCAGCAGCCCGGGATCCTTCCACGAGCAGTACTTC. J is TRBJ2-7 and V is TRBV5-1, with D possibly TRBD2 on 5 matching bases. Trimming stripped 4 bases from V and 5 bases from J, with 13 bases between. Germline loops: CDR1 SGHRS, CDR2 YFSETQ. The CDR3 contains 13 residues.

The CDR3 DNA sequence: TGTGCCACCAGAAGCGGGGGGTCCTACGAGCAGTACTTC. It specifies CATRSGGSYEQYF. V usage is TRBV27 and J usage is TRBJ2-7; 9 bases align to TRBD2. CDR3 size: 13 residues. Trimming at V came to 10 bases and at J to 1 base, leaving 5 bases not matched to a gene. Germline assignment: CDR1 MNHEY and CDR2 SMNVEV (reference sequence).

The gene calls are TRBV13 and TRBJ1-6; unclear D gene. The germline gives CDR1 PRHDT, CDR2 FYEKMQ (reference sequence). The CDR3 sequence is 13 residues long. Between the trimmed V and J ends, which lost 2 bases and 7 bases, there was a span of 6 bases. CDR3 DNA: TGTGCCAGCAGCTTAACGGAAAATTCACCCCTCCACTTT. Encoded protein: CASSLTENSPLHF.

The gene calls are TRBV5-1 and TRBJ1-1; D possibly corresponds to TRBD1 (6 bases). V dropped 5 bases and J dropped 1 base, with 15 bases sitting between them. This CDR3 region has 15 residues. Germline V CDR1 and CDR2: SGHRS, YFSETQ. The CDR3: CASSLFGQSNTEAFF. The DNA for the CDR3 is TGCGCCAGCAGTCTTTTCGGACAGTCGAACACTGAAGCTTTCTTT.

This clonotype came up a few times. This rearrangement joins TRBV7-6 to TRBJ2-5; possibly TRBD2 for D (5 bases). Trimming pared 5 bases from V and 2 bases from J, leaving 12 bases between. The CDR3 extends over 14 amino acids. Germline CDR1 reads SGHVS; CDR2 reads FNYEAQ. The CDR3 is CASSRRVSQETQYF. In DNA form, the CDR3 reads TGTGCCAGCAGCCGGCGGGTTTCACAAGAGACCCAGTACTTC.

The chain has TRBV27 and TRBJ2-7, with D uncertain. The CDR3 covers 15 residues. In germline, CDR1 is MNHEY, CDR2 SMNVEV (reference sequence). CDR3: CVSSLSSGIIDEQYV. The CDR3 coding sequence is TGTGTCAGCAGTTTATCGAGTGGGATCATTGACGAGCAGTACGTC.